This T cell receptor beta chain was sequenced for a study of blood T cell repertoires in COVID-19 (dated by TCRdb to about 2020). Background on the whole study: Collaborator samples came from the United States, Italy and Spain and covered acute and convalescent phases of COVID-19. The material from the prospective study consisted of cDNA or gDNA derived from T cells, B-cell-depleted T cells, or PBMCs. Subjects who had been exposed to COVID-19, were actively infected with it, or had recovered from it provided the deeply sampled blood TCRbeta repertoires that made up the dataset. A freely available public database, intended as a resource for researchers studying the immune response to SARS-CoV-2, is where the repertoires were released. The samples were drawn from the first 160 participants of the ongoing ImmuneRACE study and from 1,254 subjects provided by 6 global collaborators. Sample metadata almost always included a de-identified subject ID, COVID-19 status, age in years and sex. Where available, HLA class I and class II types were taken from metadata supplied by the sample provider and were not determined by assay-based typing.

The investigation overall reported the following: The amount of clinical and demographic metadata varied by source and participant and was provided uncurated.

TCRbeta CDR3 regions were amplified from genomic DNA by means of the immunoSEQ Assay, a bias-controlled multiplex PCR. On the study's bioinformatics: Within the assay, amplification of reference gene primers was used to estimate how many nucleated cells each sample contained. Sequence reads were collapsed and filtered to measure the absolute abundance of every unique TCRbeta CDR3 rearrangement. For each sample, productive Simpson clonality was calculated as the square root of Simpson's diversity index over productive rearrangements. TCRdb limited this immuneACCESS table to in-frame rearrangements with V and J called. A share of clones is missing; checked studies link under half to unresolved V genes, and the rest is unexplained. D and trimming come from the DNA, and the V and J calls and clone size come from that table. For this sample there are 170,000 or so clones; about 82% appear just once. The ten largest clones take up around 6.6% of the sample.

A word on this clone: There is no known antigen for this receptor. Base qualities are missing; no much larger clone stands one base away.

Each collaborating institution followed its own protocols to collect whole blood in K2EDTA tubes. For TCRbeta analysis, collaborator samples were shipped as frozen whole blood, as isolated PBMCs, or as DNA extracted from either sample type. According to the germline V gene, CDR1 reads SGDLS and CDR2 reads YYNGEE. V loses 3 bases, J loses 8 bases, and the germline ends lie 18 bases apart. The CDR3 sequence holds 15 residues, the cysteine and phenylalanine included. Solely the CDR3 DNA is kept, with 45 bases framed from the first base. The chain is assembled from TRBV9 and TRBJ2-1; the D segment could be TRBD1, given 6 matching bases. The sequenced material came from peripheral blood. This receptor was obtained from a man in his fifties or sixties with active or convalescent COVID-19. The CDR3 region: CASSGDGGVVHEQFF. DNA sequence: TGTGCCAGCAGCGGAGATGGGGGCGTCGTCCATGAGCAGTTCTTC. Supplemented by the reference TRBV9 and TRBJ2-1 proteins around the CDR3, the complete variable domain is DSGVTQTPKHLITATGQRVTLRCSPRSGDLSVYWYQQSLDQGLQFLIQYYNGEERAKGNILERFSAQQFPDLHSELNLSSLELGDSALYFCASSGDGGVVHEQFFGPGTRLTVL.